The 9 T cell receptor beta chains below were found in one sample sequenced in a study of monozygotic twins with inflammatory bowel disease. TCRdb reprocessed the 5' RACE reads, keeping one entry per CDR3 protein, no DNA. Found here are about 450,000 distinct CDR3 sequences; the top ten clones hold 2% to 3%. Sequenced sample: blood. The origin of the receptors is a human donor with ulcerative colitis or Crohn's disease, or a healthy co-twin of an affected twin (not recorded which).

The chain links TRBV27 to TRBJ2-1; TCRdb's D call of TRBD1 is untestable without DNA. CDR3 size: 14 residues. From germline, CDR1 is MNHEY and CDR2 SMNVEV (reference sequence). The CDR3 loop reads CASSLWQGANEQFF.

This chain connects TRBV20-1 to TRBJ2-7; TCRdb lists TRBD1, though no DNA is available to test this call. This CDR3 region has 15 residues. Per the germline V gene, CDR1 is DFQATT and CDR2 is SNEGSKA (reference sequence). The CDR3 protein is CSASTGPYGYYEQYF.

The chain joins TRBV29-1 to TRBJ2-1; TCRdb returns TRBD2, unconfirmable since there is no DNA. The CDR3 loop spans 15 amino acids. CDR1 and CDR2 (germline): SQVTM, ANQGSEA. This CDR3 reads CSIDTGRASYNEQFF.

This chain connects TRBV7-9 to TRBJ1-4; the D call from TCRdb, TRBD1, cannot be confirmed without DNA. The CDR3 loop spans 15 amino acids. CDR1 is SEHNR, CDR2 FQNEAQ, per germline (reference sequence). The CDR3: CASSPTGTTNEKLFF. Combining the CDR3 with reference TRBV7-9 and TRBJ1-4 gives the whole variable domain DTGVSQNPRHKITKRGQNVTFRCDPISEHNRLYWYRQTLGQGPEFLTYFQNEAQLEKSRLLSDRFSAERPKGSFSTLEIQRTEQGDSAMYLCASSPTGTTNEKLFFGSGTQLSVL.

The V and J genes are TRBV4-1 and TRBJ2-5; lacking DNA, the TRBD2 call made by TCRdb goes unchecked. Germline assignment: CDR1 MGHRA and CDR2 YSYEKL. The CDR3 extends over 16 amino acids. CDR3: CASSRLIAGGGETQYF.

CDR3 residues: CASSYGTSGYEQYF. This sequence joins TRBV6-5 and TRBJ2-7; TCRdb designates TRBD2, a call that cannot be tested without DNA. The germline gives CDR1 MNHEY, CDR2 SVGAGI. The CDR3 sequence is 14 residues long.

V and J are TRBV5-4 and TRBJ2-2; TCRdb calls TRBD1, which cannot be checked without DNA. Looked up from germline, CDR1 is SGHNT and CDR2 is YYREEE (reference sequence). CDR3 length: 16 residues. This chain's CDR3 is CASSFRTGGTSGELFF.

The gene calls are TRBV2 and TRBJ1-1. Per germline, CDR1 SNHLY and CDR2 FYNNEI. This CDR3 region has 14 residues. CDR3 amino acids: CASSEDEGNTEAFF.

CDR3 protein: CASSSLAGNTGELFF. This chain uses TRBV7-7 with TRBJ2-2; the D call of TRBD2 rests on TCRdb alone, since no DNA is present to check it. CDR3 length: 15 amino acids. CDR1 SSHAT and CDR2 FNYEAQ come from the germline V gene (reference sequence).